The 5 T cell receptor beta chains below come from one sample, sequenced in a study of technical replicates of blood from a few donors. Some clones are missing from TCRdb's copy, which holds only in-frame ones; the method was immunoSEQ multiplex PCR. The sample has under 100,000 clones; around 86% are singletons. Material: PBMCs. Receptors originate from a human donor in good health. Some clones in this sample may be carry-over from other donors' samples.

This chain connects TRBV10-3 to TRBJ2-7; 9 positions match TRBD1. CDR1 ENHRY and CDR2 SYGVKD come from the germline V gene. V was clipped by 9 bases and J by 1 base; unmatched bases: 4. The CDR3 runs to 13 residues. CDR3 loop: CAIKGQGSYEQYF. The CDR3 region has the DNA TGTGCCATTAAAGGACAGGGGTCCTACGAGCAGTACTTC.

The J gene is TRBJ1-1, the V gene TRBV10-3, with TRBD1 as a possible D gene (5 bases). This CDR3 is built from 13 residues. Between the trimmed V and J ends, which lost 7 bases and 4 bases, there was a span of 13 bases. CDR1 and CDR2 from the germline V gene are ENHRY and SYGVKD. Here the CDR3 DNA reads TGTGCCATCAAGGAGGGACGTAGCACTGAAGCTTTCTTT. Its translation: CAIKEGRSTEAFF.

V gene TRBV5-4 combines with J gene TRBJ2-2; perhaps TRBD2 as D (6 bases). This CDR3 comprises 16 residues. CDR1 SGHNT and CDR2 YYREEE come from the germline V gene (reference sequence). V lost 4 bases and J lost 4, with 17 bases in between. The CDR3 loop is CASSLLGGATTGELFF. For the CDR3, the DNA is TGTGCCAGCAGCCTACTCGGCGGGGCCACCACCGGGGAGCTGTTTTTT. Supplemented by reference TRBV5-4 and TRBJ2-2, the full variable domain reads ETGVTQSPTHLIKTRGQQVTLRCSSQSGHNTVSWYQQALGQGPQFIFQYYREEENGRGNFPPRFSGLQFPNYSSELNVNALELDDSALYLCASSLLGGATTGELFFGEGSRLTVL.

The V call is TRBV5-4, the J call TRBJ1-2, with D possibly being TRBD1 (6 bases). CDR3 length equals 13 residues. Deletions cut 2 bases from V and 7 bases from J, with 12 bases between. CDR1 SGHNT and CDR2 YYREEE come from the germline V gene (reference sequence). CDR3: CASSFAGGPGYTF. The DNA for the CDR3 is TGTGCCAGCAGCTTTGCCGGGGGGCCTGGCTACACCTTC. The full variable domain, its missing parts supplied by reference TRBV5-4 and TRBJ1-2, is ETGVTQSPTHLIKTRGQQVTLRCSSQSGHNTVSWYQQALGQGPQFIFQYYREEENGRGNFPPRFSGLQFPNYSSELNVNALELDDSALYLCASSFAGGPGYTFGSGTRLTVV.

The chain recombines TRBV30 with TRBJ2-6; D not certain. Germline assignment: CDR1 GTSNPN and CDR2 SVGIG (reference sequence). The CDR3 runs to 15 residues. Trimming pared 0 bases from V and 1 base from J, leaving 7 bases between. CDR3 amino acids: CAWSVGGSGANVLTF. As DNA, the CDR3 is TGTGCCTGGAGTGTAGGCGGTTCTGGGGCCAACGTCCTGACTTTC.